The 12 T cell receptor beta chains below were found in one sample sequenced in a study of T cells in Graves' hyperthyroidism and ophthalmopathy. TCR beta CDR3 region amplification was performed from RNA transcripts. The TCR CDR3 was amplified in a first-round RT-PCR using the HTBI primer set. TCRdb re-analysed the multiplex PCR reads in MiXCR, keeping a single row per CDR3 protein. The data show hundreds of thousands of distinct CDR3 sequences, with around 21% seen just once and about 34% held by the top ten. The sample was blood. The receptors were sampled from a man aged 25 to 40 with Graves' ophthalmopathy.

The J gene is TRBJ2-3, the V gene TRBV10-3; D gene unclear. CDR3 length: 15 residues. CDR1 ENHRY and CDR2 SYGVKD come from the germline V gene. The V gene lost 0 bases and the J gene lost 1 base, with 8 bases spanning the gap. The CDR3 bases are TGTGCCATCAGTGAGTCGACAACTCGCACAGATACGCAGTATTTT. As protein: CAISESTTRTDTQYF.

The chain is built from TRBV25-1 and TRBJ2-1; 7 nucleotides align to TRBD1. J lost 4 bases, V lost 9 bases, and 12 bases had no gene match. The CDR3 is 15 residues long. Germline CDR1 is MGHDK and CDR2 is SYGVNS. The CDR3 coding sequence is TGTGCCAGTCGTATATCGGGACAGAGATACAATGAGCAGTTCTTC. Translated: CASRISGQRYNEQFF. Based on the CDR3 plus reference TRBV25-1 and TRBJ2-1, the full variable domain is EADIYQTPRYLVIGTGKKITLECSQTMGHDKMYWYQQDPGMELHLIHYSYGVNSTEKGDLSSESTVSRIRTEHFPLTLESARPSHTSQYLCASRISGQRYNEQFFGPGTRLTVL.

The chain combines TRBV12-3 or TRBV12-4 with TRBJ2-2; D might be TRBD1 (5 bases). The CDR3 loop spans 14 amino acids. The V end was cut by 4 bases, the J end by 7 bases, with 13 bases between. CDR3 protein: CASSYQGFGGELFF. CDR3 coding DNA: TGTGCCAGCAGTTACCAGGGATTTGGCGGGGAGCTGTTTTTT.

The CDR3 DNA reads as TGCAGTGCTACCTCCGGGAGGGGGCTAAGGGGCAATCAGCCCCAGCATTTT. As protein: CSATSGRGLRGNQPQHF. The chain is built from TRBV20-1 and TRBJ1-5; 7 positions match TRBD1. The CDR3 loop spans 17 amino acids. V lost 4 bases to trimming and J lost 2 bases; unmatched junction nucleotides: 14. The V gene's germline CDR1 is DFQATT and CDR2 SNEGSKA (reference sequence).

This clonotype came up many times. The chain uses TRBV2 and TRBJ2-7; D is tentatively TRBD1 or TRBD2 (6 bases each). With 3 bases removed from V and 6 bases from J, the gap between germline ends came to 24 bases. This CDR3 contains 17 residues. Germline lookup yields CDR1 SNHLY and CDR2 FYNNEI. As DNA, the CDR3 is TGTGCCAGCAGTGAGAAGGGGGAGGACAGCGTGCCCTTCGAGCAGTACTTC. As protein: CASSEKGEDSVPFEQYF.

This clonotype appeared a few times. The chain employs TRBV2 and TRBJ2-7; 7 bases agree with TRBD2. The ends lost 5 bases at V and 7 bases at J; junction bases unmatched: 5. Germline assignment: CDR1 SNHLY and CDR2 FYNNEI. The CDR3 spans 12 residues. The CDR3 coding sequence is TGTGCCAGCAGTACAGCGGGGTGGGAGCAGTACTTC. It specifies CASSTAGWEQYF.

CDR3 bases: TGTGCCAGCAGCATGGACAGGGGCACTGAAGCTTTCTTT. This sequence encodes CASSMDRGTEAFF. V and J are TRBV5-4 and TRBJ1-1; 9 bases agree with TRBD1. Germline-derived CDR1 and CDR2 are SGHNT and YYREEE (reference sequence). The CDR3 totals 13 residues. The ends lost 4 bases at V and 4 bases at J; junction bases unmatched: 2.

The CDR3 region is CSARDEASGRWDTQYF. CDR3 DNA sequence: TGCAGTGCTAGAGATGAGGCTAGCGGGAGGTGGGATACGCAGTATTTT. The chain couples TRBV20-1 to TRBJ2-3; TRBD2 agrees at 11 bases. This CDR3 spans 16 amino acids. Unmatched junction bases numbered 8, after V lost 0 bases and J lost 6 bases. Germline CDR1 reads DFQATT; CDR2 reads SNEGSKA (reference sequence).

The chain is built from TRBV28 and TRBJ2-7; a weak D match, TRBD1 (6 bases). This CDR3 region has 19 residues. Germline V gene sequence: CDR1 MDHEN, CDR2 SYDVKM. Trimming stripped 6 bases from V and 1 base from J, with 28 bases between. CDR3 region: CASSQSTQTGRDTSYEQYF. The DNA for the CDR3 is TGTGCCAGCAGCCAATCGACCCAAACAGGAAGGGACACTTCCTACGAGCAGTACTTC.

In this sample, this clonotype turned up a few times. This rearrangement joins TRBV5-6 to TRBJ2-7, with D possibly TRBD2 on 6 matching bases. The CDR3 runs 15 residues. Per the germline V gene, CDR1 is SGHDT and CDR2 is YYEEEE. V was clipped by 3 bases and J by 2 bases, with 15 bases between them. Written as DNA, the CDR3 is TGTGCCAGCAGCTCAATCGGACTATCTCCCTACGAGCAGTACTTC. Amino acid sequence: CASSSIGLSPYEQYF.

This clonotype was seen only a few times. This sequence joins TRBV28 and TRBJ2-1; TRBD1 matches 12 bases. Looked up from germline, CDR1 is MDHEN and CDR2 is SYDVKM. This CDR3 comprises 16 residues. Trimming took 5 bases from V and 6 from J; bases not matched to a gene: 8. The chain's CDR3 is CASSIPPGQGANEQFF. The CDR3 nucleotides are TGTGCCAGCAGTATCCCCCCGGGACAGGGGGCCAATGAGCAGTTCTTC.

The V call is TRBV10-2, the J call TRBJ2-7; D gene uncertain. Germline V lookup: CDR1 WSHSY, CDR2 SAAADI. V gave up 4 bases and J gave up 5 bases, with 12 bases separating them. The CDR3 loop spans 13 amino acids. CDR3 sequence (DNA): TGCGCCAGCAGTGGTCCCGGACGGAACGAGCAGTACTTC. Its translation: CASSGPGRNEQYF.